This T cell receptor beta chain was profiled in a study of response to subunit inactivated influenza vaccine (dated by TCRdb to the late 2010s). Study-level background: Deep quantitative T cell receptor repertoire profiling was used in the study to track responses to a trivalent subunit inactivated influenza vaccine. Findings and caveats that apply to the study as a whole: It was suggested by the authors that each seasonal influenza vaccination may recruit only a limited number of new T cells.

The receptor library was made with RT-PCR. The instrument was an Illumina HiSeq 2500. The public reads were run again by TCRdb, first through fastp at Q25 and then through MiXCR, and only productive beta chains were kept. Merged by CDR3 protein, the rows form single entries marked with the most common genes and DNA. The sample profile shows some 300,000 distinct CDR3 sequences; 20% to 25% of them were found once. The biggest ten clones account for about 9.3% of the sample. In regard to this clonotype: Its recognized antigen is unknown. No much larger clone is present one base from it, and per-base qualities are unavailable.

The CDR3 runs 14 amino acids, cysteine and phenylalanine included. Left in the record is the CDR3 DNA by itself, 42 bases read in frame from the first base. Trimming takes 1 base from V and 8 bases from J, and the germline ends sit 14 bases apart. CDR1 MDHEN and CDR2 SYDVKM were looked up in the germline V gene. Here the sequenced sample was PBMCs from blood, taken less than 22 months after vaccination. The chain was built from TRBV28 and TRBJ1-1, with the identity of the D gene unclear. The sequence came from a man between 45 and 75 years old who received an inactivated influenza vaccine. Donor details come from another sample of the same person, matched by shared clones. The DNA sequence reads TGTGCCAGCAGTTTATCCCCAAGACATTTAGAAGCTTTCTTT. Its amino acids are CASSLSPRHLEAFF.